The 9 T cell receptor beta chains listed next were all sequenced from one sample in a study of identifying expanded T cells in peripheral blood. Profiled with immunoSEQ multiplex PCR; TCRdb holds only in-frame clones, not every one. Of about 130,000 clones listed, around nine tenths are singletons. The material sequenced was blood. Receptor source: a person aged 18 to 69 in good health.

The chain employs TRBV30 and TRBJ1-1; D possibly corresponds to TRBD1 (5 bases). Germline V CDR1 and CDR2: GTSNPN, SVGIG (reference sequence). Trimming removed 4 bases from V and 0 bases from J, with 9 bases in between. This CDR3 has 13 amino acids. In DNA, the CDR3 is TGTGCCTGGATTGGAGGGGTGAACACTGAAGCTTTCTTT. Amino acid sequence: CAWIGGVNTEAFF.

V and J are TRBV18 and TRBJ2-6, with 8 bases aligning to TRBD1. The CDR3 loop spans 17 amino acids. After removal of 4 bases from V and 2 bases from J, the junction contained 7 bases not matched to a gene. The germline gives CDR1 KGHSH, CDR2 LQKENI. The CDR3 reads CASSLGQGFTGANVLTF. The CDR3 nucleotides are TGTGCCAGCTCACTTGGACAGGGATTCACTGGGGCCAACGTCCTGACTTTC.

This chain uses TRBV7-2 with TRBJ2-1; 9 bases align to TRBD2. CDR3 length: 15 amino acids. Germline values: CDR1 SGHTA, CDR2 FQGNSA. With V trimmed by 5 bases and J by 6 bases, 8 bases remained unmatched. CDR3 bases: TGTGCCAGCAGCCCCGTGGGAGCGGGAGGCAATGAGCAGTTCTTC. Protein sequence: CASSPVGAGGNEQFF.

The chain joins TRBV5-1 to TRBJ1-2; tentatively, D is TRBD1 (6 bases). CDR1 is SGHRS, CDR2 YFSETQ, per germline. The CDR3 is 17 amino acids. V was pared by 3 bases and J by 8 bases, with 26 bases between. CDR3 amino acids: CASSWGSGDTGFKGYTF. The CDR3 bases are TGCGCCAGCAGCTGGGGCTCGGGGGACACAGGGTTTAAGGGCTACACCTTC. Full variable domain (missing parts from reference TRBV5-1 and TRBJ1-2): KAGVTQTPRYLIKTRGQQVTLSCSPISGHRSVSWYQQTPGQGLQFLFEYFSETQRNKGNFPGRFSGRQFSNSRSEMNVSTLELGDSALYLCASSWGSGDTGFKGYTFGSGTRLTVV.

This clone was observed a few times. The V and J genes are TRBV2 and TRBJ1-2, with D possibly matching TRBD1 (5 bases). Trimming stripped 5 bases from V and 1 base from J, with 17 bases between. This CDR3 is 16 amino acids long. Germline assignment: CDR1 SNHLY and CDR2 FYNNEI. CDR3 in amino acids: CASSTNSGRSNYGYTF. The CDR3 DNA reads TGTGCCAGCAGTACGAATTCAGGGAGGAGTAACTATGGCTACACCTTC.

The J gene is TRBJ1-6, the V gene TRBV6-6; D might be TRBD1 (6 bases). With 5 bases removed from V and 10 bases from J, the gap between germline ends came to 18 bases. The germline V gene has CDR1 MNHNY and CDR2 SVGAGI (reference sequence). The CDR3 has 15 residues. CDR3 nucleotides: TGTGCCAGCAGTATAAGAGACAGGCCCAACTCACCCCTCCACTTT. Translated: CASSIRDRPNSPLHF.

The chain combines TRBV11-3 with TRBJ2-2, with D unresolved. Per germline, CDR1 SGHNT and CDR2 YENEEA. Trimming took off 3 bases at V and 6 bases at J, with 5 bases between the two ends. This CDR3 is 12 amino acids long. CDR3 DNA sequence: TGTGCCAGCAGCTTTTACGCCGGGGAGCTGTTTTTT. Translating gives CASSFYAGELFF.

J is TRBJ1-2 and V is TRBV29-1; 12 bases map to TRBD1. V shed 6 bases, J shed 5 bases, and the junction held 7 bases outside the gene matches. Germline values: CDR1 SQVTM, CDR2 ANQGSEA. The CDR3 has 14 amino acids. CDR3 DNA: TGCAGCGTAGAACCGGGACAGGGGGCATATGGCTACACCTTC. Protein sequence: CSVEPGQGAYGYTF.

V is TRBV28 and J is TRBJ2-3; D is unclear. Germline CDR1 is MDHEN and CDR2 is SYDVKM. Trimming cost V 2 bases and J 0 bases, with 6 bases left between them. The CDR3 contains 14 residues. The CDR3 DNA reads as TGTGCCAGCAGTTTAACCGGGAGCACAGATACGCAGTATTTT. Amino acids: CASSLTGSTDTQYF.